The subject of this entry is one T cell receptor (beta chain). The antigen is not known. This CDR3 region has 15 residues. Germline values: CDR1 MDHEN, CDR2 SYDVKM. V lost 1 base, J lost 4 bases, and 8 bases lay in between. PCR amplification relied on 60 Vbeta primers (plus 13 Jbeta primers). Produced via immunoSEQ multiplex PCR; TCRdb's table is partial and in-frame only. This sample carries 95,000 or so clones, approximately 81% of them seen once, and the ten largest clones take about 4.4%. This sample stems from a study of cytomegalovirus exposure and HLA in healthy donors. Study-wide context: The Caucasian-associated ancestry cluster contained 81% of the roughly 400 genotyped donors.

General study findings and limits: Sequencing probably produced one cluster of sequence variants that were highly shared.

Sequencing input: PBMCs. The TCR originated in a woman in her sixties or seventies in good health and CMV-seropositive. The V gene is TRBV28, the J gene TRBJ1-6; D is uncertain. The chain's CDR3 is CASSLSRTYNSPLHF. The CDR3 nucleotides read TGTGCCAGCAGTTTATCCAGGACTTATAATTCACCCCTCCACTTT.